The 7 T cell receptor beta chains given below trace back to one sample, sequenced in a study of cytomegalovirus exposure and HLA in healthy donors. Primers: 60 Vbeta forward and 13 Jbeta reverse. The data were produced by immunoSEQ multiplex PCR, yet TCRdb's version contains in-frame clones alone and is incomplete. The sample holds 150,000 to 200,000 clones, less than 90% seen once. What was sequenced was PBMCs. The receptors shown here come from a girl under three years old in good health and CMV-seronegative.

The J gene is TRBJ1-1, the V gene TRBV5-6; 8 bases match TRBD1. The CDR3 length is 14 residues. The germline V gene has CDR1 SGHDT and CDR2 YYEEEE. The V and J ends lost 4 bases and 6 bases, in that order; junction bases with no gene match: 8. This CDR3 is CASSLPQQGAEAFF. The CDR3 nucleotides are TGTGCCAGCAGCCTGCCACAACAGGGGGCTGAAGCTTTCTTT.

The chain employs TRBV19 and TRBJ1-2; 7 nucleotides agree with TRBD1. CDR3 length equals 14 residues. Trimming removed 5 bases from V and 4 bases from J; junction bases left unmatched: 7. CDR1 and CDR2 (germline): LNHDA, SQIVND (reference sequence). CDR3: CASSQGGSPYGYTF. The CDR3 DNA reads TGTGCCAGTAGTCAGGGGGGCAGCCCCTATGGCTACACCTTC.

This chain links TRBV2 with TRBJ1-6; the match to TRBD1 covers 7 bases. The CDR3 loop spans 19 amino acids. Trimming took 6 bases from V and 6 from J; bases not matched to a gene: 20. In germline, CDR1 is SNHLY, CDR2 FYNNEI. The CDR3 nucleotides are TGTGCCAGCAGCGTCGAAGAAAACCCTGCGGGACAGATTAATTCACCCCTCCACTTT. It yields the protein CASSVEENPAGQINSPLHF.

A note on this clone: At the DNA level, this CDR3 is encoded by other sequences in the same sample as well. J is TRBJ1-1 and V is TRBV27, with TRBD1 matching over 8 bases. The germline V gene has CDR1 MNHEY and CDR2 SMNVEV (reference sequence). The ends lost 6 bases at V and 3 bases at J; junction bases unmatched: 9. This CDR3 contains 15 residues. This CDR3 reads CASRTRTGQYTEAFF. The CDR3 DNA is TGTGCCAGCAGGACACGGACAGGGCAATACACTGAAGCTTTCTTT.

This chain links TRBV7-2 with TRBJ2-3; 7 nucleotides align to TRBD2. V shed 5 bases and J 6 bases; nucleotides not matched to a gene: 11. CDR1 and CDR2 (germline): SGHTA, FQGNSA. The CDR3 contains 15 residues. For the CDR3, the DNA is TGTGCCAGCAGCCCTGAGAGTGCGGGAGCGGATACGCAGTATTTT. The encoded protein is CASSPESAGADTQYF.

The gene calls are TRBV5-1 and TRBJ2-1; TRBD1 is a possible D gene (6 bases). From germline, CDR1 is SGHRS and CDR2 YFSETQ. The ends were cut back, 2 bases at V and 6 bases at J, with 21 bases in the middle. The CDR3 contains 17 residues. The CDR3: CASSFLTAIRGGNEQFF. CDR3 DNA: TGCGCCAGCAGCTTCCTGACTGCGATCCGAGGGGGCAATGAGCAGTTCTTC.

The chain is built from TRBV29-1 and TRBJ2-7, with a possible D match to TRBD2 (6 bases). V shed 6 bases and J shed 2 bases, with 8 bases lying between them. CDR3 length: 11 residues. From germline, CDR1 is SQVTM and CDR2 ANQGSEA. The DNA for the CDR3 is TGCAGCGTAGGCGGGGCCTACGAGCAGTACTTC. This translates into CSVGGAYEQYF.